This record concerns one TCR beta chain sequence. The data derive from a study of OX40 agonist ivuxolimab in advanced cancers. For the study at large: The dose-escalation cohort had hepatocellular carcinoma, melanoma, renal cell or head and neck cancer.

The data were produced by immunoSEQ multiplex PCR, yet TCRdb's version contains in-frame clones alone and is incomplete. Altogether 60,000 to 100,000 clones are present, around 87% being singletons, with the ten largest covering nearly 0.55%. Autoimmune disease history or systemic immunosuppression led to patient exclusion. The CDR3 has 14 residues. Trimming removed 3 bases at V and 6 bases at J, with 11 bases between. CDR1 is MNHEY and CDR2 is SMNVEV in the germline V gene (reference sequence). This sequence was found in an adult with an advanced solid tumor such as melanoma, head and neck, liver or kidney cancer. The rearrangement joins TRBV27 to TRBJ1-4; tentatively, D is TRBD1 (6 bases). Sequencing used CD4+ or CD8+ T cells sorted from blood, obtained in a trial of the OX40 agonist ivuxolimab. In nucleotides, the CDR3 is TGTGCCAGCAGTTTCCGCGGACAGTATGAAAAACTGTTTTTT. Translating it yields CASSFRGQYEKLFF.